This T cell receptor (beta chain) was sequenced in a study of CD8 T cells in ankylosing spondylitis. Study-level points and caveats: Past studies reported some motif variants in reactive arthritis synovial fluid and blood. Reports say disease-linked clones showed up significantly more in matched ankylosing spondylitis synovial fluid. What seemed typical of ankylosing spondylitis blood was a TCR beta motif built from eight highly homologous variants.

The CDR3 consists of 17 residues. Trimming took off 0 bases at V and 7 bases at J, with 16 bases between the two ends. This clonotype showed up many times. No antigen is known for it. Libraries of TCR beta came from quantitative 5'-RACE with molecular barcodes. MiXCR, applied by TCRdb to the 5' RACE reads, yields one record per CDR3 protein. The sample has around 770,000 distinct CDR3 sequences, about 12% seen once; the top ten hold roughly 0.51%. The TCR comes from a male donor with ankylosing spondylitis. The rearrangement uses TRBV12-3 or TRBV12-4 and TRBJ1-6, with no clear D. The source material was blood, either unsorted or a sorted T cell fraction (not recorded which). The CDR3 region is CASSLALLAAANSPLHF. The CDR3 nucleotides are TGTGCCAGCAGTTTAGCCTTGTTGGCGGCTGCCAATTCACCCCTCCACTTT.